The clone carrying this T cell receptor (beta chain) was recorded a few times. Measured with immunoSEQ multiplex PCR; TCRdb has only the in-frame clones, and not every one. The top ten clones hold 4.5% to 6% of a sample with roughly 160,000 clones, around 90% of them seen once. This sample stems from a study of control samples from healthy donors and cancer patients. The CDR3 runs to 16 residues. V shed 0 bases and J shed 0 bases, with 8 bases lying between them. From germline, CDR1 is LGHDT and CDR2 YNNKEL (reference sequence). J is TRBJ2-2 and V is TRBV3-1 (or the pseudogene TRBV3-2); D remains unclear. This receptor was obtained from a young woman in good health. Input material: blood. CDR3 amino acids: CASSQDGLSNTGELFF. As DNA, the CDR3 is TGTGCCAGCAGCCAAGATGGGCTTTCGAACACCGGGGAGCTGTTTTTT.